This entry is about one T cell receptor (beta chain). Per germline, CDR1 SGHAT and CDR2 FQNNGV. The ends lost 5 bases at V and 3 bases at J; junction bases unmatched: 8. This CDR3 has 17 residues. This entry is derived from a study of blood T cells in healthy people across ages. At the level of the study: About one barcoded beta molecule per two T cells came from capture by template switching.

Primed by a sample-barcoded 5' primer and a J-beta primer mix, a second PCR proceeded for about 7 to 12 cycles. Researchers report that each sample yielded at least 2.5 million CDR3-containing paired-end reads. MiXCR, run by TCRdb on the 5' RACE reads, gives a single entry per CDR3 protein. The sample includes hundreds of thousands of distinct CDR3 sequences, around 52% of them seen just once. The sequence was collected from a woman older than 75 in good health. The specimen sequenced was blood. The rearrangement joins TRBV11-2 to TRBJ1-6; 9 bases are a match to TRBD1. In DNA, the CDR3 is TGTGCCAGCAGCCTCACAGGGGGCGGGGACTATAATTCACCCCTCCACTTT. This encodes CASSLTGGGDYNSPLHF.